This TCR beta chain derives from a study of breast tumors, draining lymph nodes, adjacent tissues (dated by TCRdb to 2015 to 2016). About the full investigation: Breast cancer patients provided tumor, adjacent nontumor tissue and axillary lymph nodes, and the study compared the TCR beta repertoires across these three sources. The study aimed to assess the relationships and possible T-cell exchange between tumor, surrounding tissue and draining lymph node repertoires in human breast cancer.

What the authors observed across the whole study: The study presented the conclusion that tumor T cells originate in lymph nodes as consistent with a hypothesis, not as something directly demonstrated. Tumor and nontumor tissue repertoires were significantly more similar in luminal-like than in basal-like breast cancer. Tumor T-cell repertoires showed less diversity than lymph node repertoires and more diversity than nontumor tissue repertoires, and tumor T-cell repertoires showed preferential V and J gene usage. A scenario in which most tumor T cells derive from the lymph node and then expand within tumor tissue was judged to be consistent with the data.

The lymph node samples were taken from the axillary draining lymph nodes of breast cancer patients. As regards this clonotype: It lacks a known antigen. Base qualities are not recorded, but no much larger clone differs from it by a single base.

Sequenced on an Illumina HiSeq 2000. Multiplex PCR amplification was used to build the TCR beta chain libraries. High-throughput sequencing was used to analyze the amplified TCR beta chain products. The raw public data were reprocessed by TCRdb itself: fastp quality trimming at Q25, MiXCR clonotype calling, in-frame beta chains only. Under each unique CDR3 protein, matching rows form one entry showing the most common genes and DNA. The sample data list around 130,000 distinct CDR3 sequences, and about 30% of these were observed just once. The top ten hold about 2.5% of the sample. The sample consisted of axillary lymph node tissue. The receptor was derived from a female donor with breast cancer. Some clones in this sample may be carry-over from other donors' samples.

The sequence in DNA is TGTGCCAGCAGCGGGGGACTAGCGGGAAATTCCTACGAGCAGTACTTC. This sequence encodes CASSGGLAGNSYEQYF. The chain joins TRBV9 to TRBJ2-7; 13 bases in the middle match TRBD2. The CDR3 goes from the cysteine to the phenylalanine over 16 residues. The entry retains the CDR3 DNA only, 48 bases that are in frame from base 1. From V the trimming removes 3 bases and from J it removes 1 base, while the gene matches leave 4 bases of the junction unaccounted for. CDR1 and CDR2 (SGDLS, YYNGEE) derive from the germline V gene.